Sequencing of this T cell receptor (beta chain) was carried out in a study of T cell repertoires in cytomegalovirus infection. Using its own MiXCR run on the reads, TCRdb lists one record per CDR3 protein. The sample records approximately 260,000 distinct CDR3 sequences, 20% to 25% being singletons. CDR3 length equals 14 residues. Germline V lookup: CDR1 MNHEY, CDR2 SMNVEV (reference sequence). V shed 2 bases and J 4 bases; nucleotides not matched to a gene: 3. This clonotype was recorded many times. Its antigen is undetermined. This receptor was taken from a human donor in good health (CMV status not recorded). Some clones in this sample may be carry-over from other donors' samples. The rearrangement links TRBV27 to TRBJ1-2; 8 nucleotides align to TRBD1. This specimen consisted of cultured PBMCs, obtained from culture after CMV antigen stimulation. The CDR3 sequence is CASSLIGQGYGYTF. The DNA for the CDR3 is TGTGCCAGCAGTTTAATTGGACAGGGCTATGGCTACACCTTC.